The clone carrying this T cell receptor beta chain turned up a few times. What it binds is not known. Trimming stripped 2 bases from V and 1 base from J, with 9 bases between. Germline CDR1 reads ENHRY; CDR2 reads SYGVKD. The CDR3 runs 15 residues. The source of the sample is a study of regulatory T cells in long-lasting Graves disease. Time point in this sample: newly diagnosed GD, antithyroid drugs for less than 3 months. PBMC-derived RNA was used for the TCR library. Overall study findings and caveats: Persistent Graves' patients had lower TCR diversity than newly diagnosed ones.

Building of the TCR beta libraries involved iRepertoire HTBI primers and Arm-PCR of CDR3 regions. Each CDR3 protein is one row after TCRdb ran MiXCR on the multiplex PCR reads. The sample has a few hundred thousand distinct CDR3 sequences, roughly 17% seen once; the top ten hold under 30%. These records were also assigned to another study, of T cells in Graves' hyperthyroidism and ophthalmopathy.

The source of this sequence is a woman aged 18-30 years with Graves disease. The starting material was peripheral blood mononuclear cells (PBMCs), obtained at new diagnosis, from a patient treated with antithyroid drugs. This sequence joins TRBV10-3 and TRBJ1-5; D is undetermined. The CDR3: CAISEGPGSNQPQHF. In nucleotides, the CDR3 is TGTGCCATCAGTGAGGGCCCAGGAAGCAATCAGCCCCAGCATTTT.